This passage covers 25 T cell receptor beta chains from one sample sequenced in a study of T-cell memory formation after mild COVID-19. TCRdb re-called the 5' RACE reads with MiXCR, one entry per CDR3 protein. The sample has fewer than 550,000 distinct CDR3 sequences; approximately 20% are singletons. The specimen was PBMCs or a T cell subset sorted from them (not recorded which). The receptors shown here come from an adult woman who had mild COVID-19 (a few samples of this study predate the infection). Cell type and time point are not known.

The chain links TRBV20-1 to TRBJ1-1; D call uncertain. The CDR3 is 11 amino acids. Trimming removed 5 bases at V and 6 bases at J, with 10 bases between. CDR1 is DFQATT, CDR2 SNEGSKA, per germline (reference sequence). As DNA, the CDR3 is TGCAGTGCTCTCAAAGAGGCTGAAGCTTTCTTT. This codes for CSALKEAEAFF.

This clonotype showed up just a few times. The chain carries TRBV5-1 and TRBJ2-7; TRBD1 is a possible D gene (6 bases). This CDR3 is built from 14 residues. Germline assignment: CDR1 SGHRS and CDR2 YFSETQ. V dropped 4 bases and J dropped 4 bases, with 15 bases sitting between them. The CDR3, as DNA: TGCGCCAGCAGCCCTCTGGACAGAACGTACGAGCAGTACTTC. Translated, it gives CASSPLDRTYEQYF.

This chain links TRBV6-5 with TRBJ1-2, with D possibly matching TRBD1 (5 bases). Trimming removed 2 bases from V and 2 bases from J, with 12 bases in between. Germline assignment: CDR1 MNHEY and CDR2 SVGAGI. The CDR3 contains 15 residues. Written as DNA, the CDR3 is TGTGCCAGCAGTTACGTGGGGGGATCGAACTATGGCTACACCTTC. It translates to CASSYVGGSNYGYTF.

The V call is TRBV15, the J call TRBJ1-1; D not resolved. This CDR3 region has 13 residues. V lost 1 base to trimming and J lost 3 bases, with 6 bases between them. Germline V lookup: CDR1 LNHNV, CDR2 YYDKDF (reference sequence). Written as DNA, the CDR3 is TGTGCCACCAGCAGAGTAAGGGACACTGAAGCTTTCTTT. It yields the protein CATSRVRDTEAFF. The full variable domain, its missing parts supplied by reference TRBV15 and TRBJ1-1, is DAMVIQNPRYQVTQFGKPVTLSCSQTLNHNVMYWYQQKSSQAPKLLFHYYDKDFNNEADTPDNFQSRRPNTSFCFLDIRSPGLGDTAMYLCATSRVRDTEAFFGQGTRLTVV.

The chain is built from TRBV19 and TRBJ2-1; 7 nucleotides line up with TRBD2. This CDR3 region has 14 residues. J was trimmed by 8 bases and V by 8 bases; bases with no gene match: 12. The germline V gene encodes CDR1 LNHDA and CDR2 SQIVND (reference sequence). The CDR3 sequence: CASSGRGSRDEQFF. In DNA, the CDR3 is TGTGCCAGTTCCGGGCGGGGGTCCCGGGATGAGCAGTTCTTC.

This clonotype was observed a handful of times. The chain links TRBV4-1 to TRBJ1-4; no reliable D call. CDR3 length: 16 residues. The germline V and J ends were trimmed by 1 base and 0 bases, with 9 bases remaining between them. Germline-derived CDR1 and CDR2 are MGHRA and YSYEKL. CDR3 nucleotide sequence: TGCGCCAGCAGCCAAGGGTGGAAGGCAACTAATGAAAAACTGTTTTTT. Amino acid sequence: CASSQGWKATNEKLFF.

This rearrangement joins TRBV5-1 to TRBJ2-2; 7 positions match TRBD1. Per the germline V gene, CDR1 is SGHRS and CDR2 is YFSETQ. The CDR3 runs to 16 residues. V lost 4 bases and J lost 1; bases outside the gene matches: 7. CDR3 region: CASSGRDSLNTGELFF. Written as DNA, the CDR3 is TGCGCCAGCAGCGGACGGGACAGCTTGAACACCGGGGAGCTGTTTTTT. Combining the CDR3 with reference TRBV5-1 and TRBJ2-2 gives the whole variable domain KAGVTQTPRYLIKTRGQQVTLSCSPISGHRSVSWYQQTPGQGLQFLFEYFSETQRNKGNFPGRFSGRQFSNSRSEMNVSTLELGDSALYLCASSGRDSLNTGELFFGEGSRLTVL.

The chain carries TRBV7-3 and TRBJ2-7; 11 positions agree with TRBD2. The CDR3 is 15 residues long. The trim removed 4 bases at V and 5 bases at J, leaving 7 bases unmatched. Germline CDR1 reads SGHTA; CDR2 reads FQGTGA. CDR3 nucleotides: TGTGCCAGCAGCTCTACTAGCGGGAGTGTCCACGAGCAGTACTTC. Translated: CASSSTSGSVHEQYF.

This clonotype was found a few times. The gene calls are TRBV4-1 and TRBJ1-1; unclear D gene. This CDR3 region has 16 residues. Trimming removed 0 bases at V and 1 base at J, with 12 bases between. CDR1 is MGHRA and CDR2 is YSYEKL in the germline V gene. CDR3 DNA sequence: TGCGCCAGCAGCCAAGATAAGGGCGGGAGGAACACTGAAGCTTTCTTT. Its protein is CASSQDKGGRNTEAFF.

As DNA, the CDR3 is TGTGCCAGCAGCTTCGTCACAGGGTTGGATGGCTACACCTTC. Amino acid sequence: CASSFVTGLDGYTF. The V call is TRBV5-5, the J call TRBJ1-2; a weak D match, TRBD1 (6 bases). The V end was cut by 2 bases, the J end by 6 bases, with 14 bases between. Germline CDR1 and CDR2: SGHKS and YYEKEE (reference sequence). The CDR3 length is 14 residues.

The V call is TRBV20-1, the J call TRBJ2-7, with TRBD2 identical over 10 bases. This CDR3 contains 15 residues. V shed 0 bases and J 5 bases; nucleotides not matched to a gene: 7. CDR1 DFQATT and CDR2 SNEGSKA come from the germline V gene (reference sequence). CDR3 protein: CSARDRLAGVHEQYF. The DNA for the CDR3 is TGCAGTGCTAGAGATAGGCTAGCGGGAGTCCACGAGCAGTACTTC.

The chain carries TRBV29-1 and TRBJ1-2; D remains unclear. Germline V gives CDR1 SQVTM, CDR2 ANQGSEA. The CDR3 is 13 residues long. V was cut by 4 bases and J by 5 bases, with 14 bases left in between. The CDR3: CSVVPGETYGYTF. In DNA form, the CDR3 reads TGCAGCGTTGTCCCCGGGGAAACTTATGGCTACACCTTC.

Many counts were recorded for this clonotype. The V gene is TRBV14, the J gene TRBJ1-1, with D maybe TRBD1 (5 bases). There are 12 residues in the CDR3. V lost 4 bases and J 11 bases, leaving 14 bases between the germline ends. Germline V CDR1 and CDR2: SGHDN, FVKESK. The DNA of the CDR3 is TGTGCCAGCAGCCCATTGGGGCGGGCGGCTTTCTTT. As protein: CASSPLGRAAFF.

This clonotype was detected a few times. The rearrangement uses TRBV20-1 and TRBJ1-5, with 7 bases fitting TRBD1. This CDR3 contains 15 residues. Unmatched junction bases numbered 8, after V lost 6 bases and J lost 0 bases. Germline V lookup: CDR1 DFQATT, CDR2 SNEGSKA (reference sequence). CDR3 in amino acids: CSAQQGSHSNQPQHF. CDR3 nucleotide sequence: TGCAGTGCGCAACAGGGGTCGCATAGCAATCAGCCCCAGCATTTT.

This clonotype was seen many times. CDR3 DNA sequence: TGCGCCAGCAGCTTGGACGAGCCTACCGACAATGAGCAGTTCTTC. Protein: CASSLDEPTDNEQFF. The genes are TRBV5-1 and TRBJ2-1; D is uncertain. Deletions cut 0 bases from V and 5 bases from J, with 12 bases between. Germline CDR1 and CDR2: SGHRS and YFSETQ. The CDR3 loop spans 15 amino acids.

The sample holds a few counts of this clonotype. The chain is built from TRBV9 and TRBJ2-7; D is perhaps TRBD2 (6 bases). This CDR3 contains 16 residues. Germline V gene lookup returns CDR1 SGDLS and CDR2 YYNGEE. Trimming shortened V by 0 bases and J by 7 bases, and 20 bases separated the two germline ends. Written as DNA, the CDR3 is TGTGCCAGCAGCGTAGAAGAGGAGGGTCCGTCGTCGGAGCAGTACTTC. It translates to CASSVEEEGPSSEQYF.

The rearrangement links TRBV5-6 to TRBJ2-1; the D gene is possibly TRBD2 (6 bases). Trimming removed 5 bases from V and 8 bases from J, with 17 bases in between. This CDR3 is 14 amino acids long. CDR1 is SGHDT, CDR2 YYEEEE, per germline. CDR3 coding DNA: TGTGCCAGCAGGAGAGGGACTCCGGTCGATGAGCAGTTCTTC. This encodes CASRRGTPVDEQFF.

The J gene is TRBJ1-1, the V gene TRBV5-1; weak D call: TRBD1 (6 bases). Trimming took 2 bases from V and 8 from J, leaving 10 bases between them. The CDR3 contains 12 residues. The V gene's germline CDR1 is SGHRS and CDR2 YFSETQ. The CDR3 DNA reads TGCGCCAGCAGCTTCGCAGGGGTGGAAGCTTTCTTT. Protein product: CASSFAGVEAFF. The full variable domain, with the rest looked up from reference TRBV5-1 and TRBJ1-1, is KAGVTQTPRYLIKTRGQQVTLSCSPISGHRSVSWYQQTPGQGLQFLFEYFSETQRNKGNFPGRFSGRQFSNSRSEMNVSTLELGDSALYLCASSFAGVEAFFGQGTRLTVV.

This clonotype appeared a few times. The chain carries TRBV5-4 and TRBJ1-2; 9 bases match TRBD1. Germline V gives CDR1 SGHNT, CDR2 YYREEE (reference sequence). Trimming cost V 1 base and J 2 bases; bases outside gene matches: 3. The CDR3 has 15 residues. The CDR3 region has the DNA TGTGCCAGCAGCTTGCAAGACAGGGGGAACTATGGCTACACCTTC. Translating it yields CASSLQDRGNYGYTF.

This clonotype was observed a handful of times. V is TRBV4-1 and J is TRBJ2-1; D ambiguous. The CDR3 has 16 residues. Trimming left V 0 bases short and J 3 bases short, with 12 bases between. CDR1 and CDR2 (germline): MGHRA, YSYEKL. The CDR3 DNA sequence: TGCGCCAGCAGCCAAGACGTAGTTCCGAACTACAATGAGCAGTTCTTC. This translates into CASSQDVVPNYNEQFF.

There are a few counts of this clonotype. The rearrangement uses TRBV6-5 and TRBJ1-6, with D perhaps TRBD1 (6 bases). V was shortened by 2 bases and J by 8 bases, with 13 bases between the two germline ends. This CDR3 has 15 residues. Looked up from germline, CDR1 is MNHEY and CDR2 is SVGAGI. The CDR3 spells CASSYRAGVDSPLHF. In DNA, the CDR3 is TGTGCCAGCAGTTACAGGGCAGGGGTGGATTCACCCCTCCACTTT.

At least ten counts were recorded for this clonotype. CDR3 bases: TGTGCCAGTTCGCCTTACGAATTCCCGGGACTAGCGGGAGGGGGGACCTACAATGAGCAGTTCTTC. It translates to CASSPYEFPGLAGGGTYNEQFF. V gene TRBV19 combines with J gene TRBJ2-1, with 16 bases matching TRBD2. This CDR3 is built from 22 residues. Trimming at V came to 8 bases and at J to 2 bases, leaving 21 bases not matched to a gene. The germline gives CDR1 LNHDA, CDR2 SQIVND (reference sequence).

V usage is TRBV4-1 and J usage is TRBJ2-6; TRBD1 matches 8 bases. The CDR3 runs 18 residues. CDR1 is MGHRA and CDR2 is YSYEKL in the germline V gene. J gave up 0 bases and V 3 bases, and 7 bases lay outside the gene matches. CDR3 loop: CASSHPTGAYSGANVLTF. The CDR3, as DNA: TGCGCCAGCAGCCATCCGACAGGGGCTTACTCTGGGGCCAACGTCCTGACTTTC.

This clonotype came up a few times. This chain uses TRBV7-9 with TRBJ2-5; weak D call: TRBD2 (6 bases). V dropped 5 bases and J dropped 5 bases, with 21 bases sitting between them. The germline V gene has CDR1 SEHNR and CDR2 FQNEAQ (reference sequence). The CDR3 runs 16 residues. The CDR3 loop is CASSRAGTTLGETQYF. The CDR3 coding sequence is TGTGCCAGCAGCCGTGCGGGGACCACACTCGGGGAGACCCAGTACTTC.

This chain joins TRBV21-1 and TRBJ2-1; the listed D gene, TRBD1, was not tested against the DNA. TRBV21-1 is noted as a pseudogene. The CDR3 length is 16 residues. The CDR3 DNA is TGTGCCAGCAGAATCAGGGTGTCAGGGGCCTACAATGAGCAGTTCTTC. It yields the protein CASRIRVSGAYNEQFF.